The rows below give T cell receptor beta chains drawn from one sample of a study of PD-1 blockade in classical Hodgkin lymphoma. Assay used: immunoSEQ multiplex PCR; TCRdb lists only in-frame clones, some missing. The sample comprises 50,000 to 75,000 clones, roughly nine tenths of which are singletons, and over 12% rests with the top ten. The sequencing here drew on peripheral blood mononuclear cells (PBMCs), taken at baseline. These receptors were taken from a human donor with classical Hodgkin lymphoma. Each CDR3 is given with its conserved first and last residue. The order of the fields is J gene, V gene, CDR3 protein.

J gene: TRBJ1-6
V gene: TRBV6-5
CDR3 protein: CASSYSGGNNSPLHF

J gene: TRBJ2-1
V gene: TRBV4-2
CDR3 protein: CASSQEQINSQHEQFF

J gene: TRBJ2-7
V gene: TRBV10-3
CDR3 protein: CAISESGTGNPEGQYF

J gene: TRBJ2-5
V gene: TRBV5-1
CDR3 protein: CASSQTPGQRETQYF

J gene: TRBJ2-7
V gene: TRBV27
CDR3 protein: CASSFPGQGHEQYF

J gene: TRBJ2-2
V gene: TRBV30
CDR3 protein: CAWNGLTGELFF

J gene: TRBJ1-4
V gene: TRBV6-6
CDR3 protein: CASSFYSTGEWEKLFF

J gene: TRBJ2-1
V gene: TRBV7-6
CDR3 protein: CASSFTKGAEEQFF

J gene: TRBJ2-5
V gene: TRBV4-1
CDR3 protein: CASSQVPVETQYF

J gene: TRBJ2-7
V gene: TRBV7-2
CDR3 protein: CASSFGLYEQYF

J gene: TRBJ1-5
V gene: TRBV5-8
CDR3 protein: CASSFNQPQHF

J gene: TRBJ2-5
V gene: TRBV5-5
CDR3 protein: CASSFSGWSQETQYF

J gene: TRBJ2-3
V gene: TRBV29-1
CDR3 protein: CSVEGAGEDTQYF